This note documents a single T cell receptor beta chain sequence. The target antigen is unknown. This specimen comes from a study of shared clonotypes between healthy human individuals. 300 ng DNA, roughly 30,000 T cell genomes, went into unsorted PBMC replicate PCRs. The repertoire was sequenced with immunoSEQ multiplex PCR; TCRdb's copy has only in-frame clones and lacks some. The repertoire holds some 470,000 clones, with over 65% as singletons. The V gene's germline CDR1 is MNHNS and CDR2 SASEGT. This CDR3 has 15 residues. The V gene end was trimmed by 6 bases and the J gene end by 7 bases; junction bases not matched to a gene: 7. Study-wide results and caveats: Depth of sequencing was expected to influence donor clonotype sharing. A limitation of the genetic and exposure-history diversity represented arose from few donors.

This chain joins TRBV6-1 and TRBJ2-2; 11 bases are a match to TRBD2. This TCR was sampled from a middle-aged woman in good health. Some clones in this sample may be carry-over from other donors' samples. Material for sequencing was PBMCs. The CDR3 region is CASRLAGGPVGELFF. CDR3 in DNA: TGTGCCAGCAGGTTAGCGGGAGGGCCGGTCGGGGAGCTGTTTTTT.